This entry is about one T cell receptor (beta chain). This record comes from a study of blood T cell repertoires in COVID-19. Participants spanned ages about 18 to 100 years and resided in 24 US areas. The CDR3 covers 17 residues. The germline V gene has CDR1 SGDLS and CDR2 YYNGEE. V lost 3 bases and J 3 bases, leaving 20 bases between the germline ends. Per the original data handling: Reference gene primer amplification gave estimated nucleated cell counts. This table comes from immunoSEQ multiplex PCR, and its TCRdb copy is limited to in-frame clones, with some not included. Clone size and the V and J calls come from that table; the DNA yielded D and trimming. The sample holds almost 400,000 clones, 88% seen once.

The material sequenced was PBMCs or T cells enriched from blood (not recorded which). J is TRBJ2-3 and V is TRBV9, with a possible D match to TRBD1 (6 bases). The receptor comes from a woman younger than 45 with acute COVID-19. In nucleotides, the CDR3 is TGTGCCAGCAGCGCCGAACAATACAGGGTGATAACAGATACGCAGTATTTT. The encoded protein is CASSAEQYRVITDTQYF.